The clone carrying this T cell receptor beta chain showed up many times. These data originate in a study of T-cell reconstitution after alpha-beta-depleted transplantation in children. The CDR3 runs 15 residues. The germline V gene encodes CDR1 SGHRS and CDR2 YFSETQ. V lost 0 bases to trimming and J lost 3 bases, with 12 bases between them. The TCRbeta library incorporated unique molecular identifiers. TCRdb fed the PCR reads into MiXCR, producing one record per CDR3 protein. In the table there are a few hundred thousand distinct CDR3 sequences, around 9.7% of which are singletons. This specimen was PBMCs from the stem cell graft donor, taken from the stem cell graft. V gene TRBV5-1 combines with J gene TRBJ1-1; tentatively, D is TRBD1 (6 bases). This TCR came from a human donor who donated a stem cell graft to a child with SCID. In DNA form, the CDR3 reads TGCGCCAGCAGCTTGGAGGGGGGTAAGGACACTGAAGCTTTCTTT. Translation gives CASSLEGGKDTEAFF.